The T cell receptor (beta chain) described here comes from a study of tumor T cells in aggressive B-cell lymphoma. CDR3 length: 14 amino acids. Germline assignment: CDR1 MNHEY and CDR2 SMNVEV (reference sequence). V lost 0 bases and J lost 5, with 10 bases in between. The repertoire was sequenced with immunoSEQ multiplex PCR; TCRdb's copy has only in-frame clones and lacks some. The table has 6,600 or so clones, 88% seen once. The sequencing sample was made of tumor tissue. The sequence came from an adult with diffuse large B cell lymphoma. Some clones in this sample may be carry-over from other donors' samples. The rearrangement joins TRBV27 to TRBJ1-1, with a tentative D call TRBD1 (5 bases). The CDR3 sequence: CASSLSGGRTEAFF. DNA for the CDR3: TGTGCCAGCAGTTTATCCGGGGGACGGACTGAAGCTTTCTTT.